The rows below give T cell receptor beta chains drawn from one sample of a study of blood T cell repertoires in COVID-19. TCRdb's table, derived via immunoSEQ multiplex PCR, lists solely in-frame clones and lacks some. The table has about 310,000 clones, about 87% seen once. Sequenced sample: peripheral blood. The origin of the receptors is a man between 65 and 79 years old with acute or convalescent COVID-19. Each CDR3 is given with its conserved first and last residue. Each record gives: CDR3 protein, CDR3 DNA, J gene, V gene, clone size, D gene, CDR3 length. The D gene is left open where the match is weak. Clone size is stated in some rows and not others, as once, few, many or a class when expanded.

CDR3: CASSLASPGSTGELFF
DNA: TGCGCCAGCAGCTTGGCTTCGCCGGGGTCCACCGGGGAGCTGTTTTTT
J: TRBJ2-2
V: TRBV5-1
size: NA
D: NA
length: 16

CDR3: CASSYQDRGVEAFF
DNA: TGCGCCAGCAGCTACCAGGACAGGGGGGTTGAAGCTTTCTTT
J: TRBJ1-1
V: TRBV5-1
size: NA
D: TRBD1
length: 14

CDR3: CASSPGLAGGFGTDTQYF
DNA: TGTGCCAGCTCACCGGGACTAGCGGGAGGGTTCGGCACAGATACGCAGTATTTT
J: TRBJ2-3
V: TRBV18
size: few
D: TRBD2
length: 18

CDR3: CASSDVAGSVANYGYTF
DNA: TGTGCCAGCAGTGATGTCGCAGGAAGTGTGGCGAACTATGGCTACACCTTC
J: TRBJ1-2
V: TRBV25-1
size: NA
D: NA
length: 17

CDR3: CASSRHGSGANVLTF
DNA: TGTGCCAGCAGCCGACACGGCTCTGGGGCCAACGTCCTGACTTTC
J: TRBJ2-6
V: TRBV3-1/TRBV3-2
size: NA
D: NA
length: 15

CDR3: CASTEQGTSTDTQYF
DNA: TGCGCCAGCACTGAACAGGGAACTAGCACAGATACGCAGTATTTT
J: TRBJ2-3
V: TRBV5-1
size: NA
D: NA
length: 15

CDR3: CAWNIYRGGTEAFF
DNA: TGTGCCTGGAATATATATAGGGGAGGCACTGAAGCTTTCTTT
J: TRBJ1-1
V: TRBV30
size: NA
D: NA
length: 14

CDR3: CASNSRGTDTQYF
DNA: TGTGCCAGCAATTCCCGGGGCACAGATACGCAGTATTTT
J: TRBJ2-3
V: TRBV5-6
size: NA
D: NA
length: 13

CDR3: CASYPGVGTYNEQFF
DNA: TGTGCCAGCTACCCCGGGGTCGGGACCTACAATGAGCAGTTCTTC
J: TRBJ2-1
V: TRBV28
size: NA
D: NA
length: 15

CDR3: CASSLAGRVIDTQYF
DNA: TGTGCCAGCAGCTTGGCAGGAAGAGTCATAGATACGCAGTATTTT
J: TRBJ2-3
V: TRBV5-4
size: NA
D: NA
length: 15

CDR3: CASSPGGNSPLHF
DNA: TGTGCCAGCTCACCCGGGGGTAATTCACCCCTCCACTTT
J: TRBJ1-6
V: TRBV18
size: once
D: NA
length: 13

CDR3: CASSLGRDQPQHF
DNA: TGTGCCAGCAGCTTGGGCAGGGATCAGCCCCAGCATTTT
J: TRBJ1-5
V: TRBV5-6
size: NA
D: NA
length: 13

CDR3: CAWSFLWENSGNTIYF
DNA: TGTGCCTGGAGTTTTTTATGGGAGAACTCTGGAAACACCATATATTTT
J: TRBJ1-3
V: TRBV30
size: NA
D: NA
length: 16

CDR3: CASSLAIRLNTEAFF
DNA: TGTGCCAGCAGCTTAGCGATCAGGCTGAACACTGAAGCTTTCTTT
J: TRBJ1-1
V: TRBV7-2
size: NA
D: NA
length: 15

CDR3: CATSRDLGRGDTQYF
DNA: TGTGCCACCAGCAGAGACCTCGGCCGGGGGGATACGCAGTATTTT
J: TRBJ2-3
V: TRBV15
size: NA
D: NA
length: 15

CDR3: CAWSPGLAEETQYF
DNA: TGTGCCTGGAGTCCCGGACTAGCGGAAGAGACCCAGTACTTC
J: TRBJ2-5
V: TRBV30
size: NA
D: TRBD2
length: 14

CDR3: CASSLGTGGIHSSYEQYF
DNA: TGCGCCAGCAGCCTCGGGACAGGGGGCATCCACAGCTCCTACGAGCAGTACTTC
J: TRBJ2-7
V: TRBV5-1
size: NA
D: TRBD1
length: 18

CDR3: CASSLGTSGSYEQYF
DNA: TGTGCCAGCTCACTTGGGACTAGCGGGAGTTACGAGCAGTACTTC
J: TRBJ2-7
V: TRBV18
size: NA
D: TRBD2
length: 15

CDR3: CASSQSVEQFF
DNA: TGTGCCAGCAGCCAATCAGTTGAGCAGTTCTTC
J: TRBJ2-1
V: TRBV14
size: NA
D: NA
length: 11

CDR3: CASSDPLGPRRETQYF
DNA: TGTGCCAGCAGCGACCCCTTGGGGCCTCGCCGGGAGACCCAGTACTTC
J: TRBJ2-5
V: TRBV7-6
size: NA
D: NA
length: 16

CDR3: CASSLGSNSPLHF
DNA: TGTGCCAGCAGCTTAGGCTCGAATTCACCCCTCCACTTT
J: TRBJ1-6
V: TRBV7-3
size: NA
D: NA
length: 13

CDR3: CASSLGGRREETQYF
DNA: TGTGCCAGCAGCTTGGGAGGTAGGAGGGAAGAGACCCAGTACTTC
J: TRBJ2-5
V: TRBV5-4
size: NA
D: NA
length: 15

CDR3: CASSGNRRVRETQYF
DNA: TGTGCCAGTAGTGGGAATAGGCGGGTAAGAGAGACCCAGTACTTC
J: TRBJ2-5
V: TRBV19
size: many
D: NA
length: 15

CDR3: CARSRLAGETQYF
DNA: TGTGCCCGATCGCGACTAGCAGGCGAGACCCAGTACTTC
J: TRBJ2-5
V: TRBV30
size: few
D: TRBD2
length: 13

CDR3: CAISEGGLVNSPLHF
DNA: TGTGCCATCAGTGAGGGGGGACTGGTTAATTCACCCCTCCACTTT
J: TRBJ1-6
V: TRBV10-3
size: NA
D: NA
length: 15

CDR3: CASSQGRNPSPLHF
DNA: TGTGCCAGCAGCCAAGGTAGAAACCCTTCACCCCTCCACTTT
J: TRBJ1-6
V: TRBV3-1/TRBV3-2
size: NA
D: NA
length: 14

CDR3: CSVKGTGRQETQYF
DNA: TGCAGCGTTAAGGGGACAGGCCGACAAGAGACCCAGTACTTC
J: TRBJ2-5
V: TRBV29-1
size: NA
D: TRBD1
length: 14

CDR3: CASGYSGRTQYF
DNA: TGTGCCAGCGGCTATAGCGGGAGAACGCAGTACTTC
J: TRBJ2-7
V: TRBV28
size: NA
D: TRBD2
length: 12

CDR3: CASSLASGGPYEQYF
DNA: TGTGCCAGCAGCTTAGCGTCGGGGGGACCCTACGAGCAGTACTTC
J: TRBJ2-7
V: TRBV7-8
size: once
D: TRBD2
length: 15

CDR3: CASSHKVASGSLGDTQYF
DNA: TGTGCCAGCAGCCATAAGGTGGCTAGCGGGAGTCTAGGAGATACGCAGTATTTT
J: TRBJ2-3
V: TRBV7-9
size: few
D: TRBD2
length: 18

CDR3: CASSVDKNTEAFF
DNA: TGTGCCAGCAGCGTTGACAAGAACACTGAAGCTTTCTTT
J: TRBJ1-1
V: TRBV7-3
size: NA
D: NA
length: 13

CDR3: CASSLNNRGQGYTF
DNA: TGTGCCAGCAGCTTGAACAACAGGGGGCAGGGCTACACCTTC
J: TRBJ1-2
V: TRBV5-5
size: NA
D: TRBD1
length: 14

CDR3: CASSAPNTGTQETQYF
DNA: TGTGCCAGCAGCGCTCCAAACACAGGGACCCAAGAGACCCAGTACTTC
J: TRBJ2-5
V: TRBV7-9
size: NA
D: NA
length: 16

CDR3: CASSHSGTGDSPRQPQHF
DNA: TGTGCCAGCAGCCACTCCGGGACAGGCGATTCTCCTAGGCAGCCCCAGCATTTT
J: TRBJ1-5
V: TRBV3-1/TRBV3-2
size: NA
D: TRBD1
length: 18

CDR3: CAGFVKGAYGYTF
DNA: TGTGCCGGATTTGTAAAGGGGGCTTATGGCTACACCTTC
J: TRBJ1-2
V: TRBV6-4
size: few
D: TRBD1
length: 13

CDR3: CASSQGSKQETQYF
DNA: TGTGCCAGCAGCCAGGGGTCCAAACAAGAGACCCAGTACTTC
J: TRBJ2-5
V: TRBV11-3
size: NA
D: NA
length: 14

CDR3: CASSLVYTGGSQLITDTQYF
DNA: TGTGCCAGCAGCTTAGTTTATACAGGGGGCTCACAACTCATCACAGATACGCAGTATTTT
J: TRBJ2-3
V: TRBV7-8
size: NA
D: TRBD1
length: 20

CDR3: CASSPDALLAGNTGELFF
DNA: TGTGCCAGCAGCCCCGACGCACTACTAGCAGGAAACACCGGGGAGCTGTTTTTT
J: TRBJ2-2
V: TRBV7-4
size: NA
D: NA
length: 18

CDR3: CASSVGPGSGNTEAFF
DNA: TGTGCCAGCAGCGTAGGGCCGGGGAGCGGTAACACTGAAGCTTTCTTT
J: TRBJ1-1
V: TRBV9
size: NA
D: NA
length: 16

CDR3: CASSEGQVNQPQHF
DNA: TGTGCCAGCAGTGAGGGACAGGTCAATCAGCCCCAGCATTTT
J: TRBJ1-5
V: TRBV6-1
size: many
D: TRBD1
length: 14

CDR3: CASSLLAQFTEAFF
DNA: TGTGCCAGCAGTTTATTAGCCCAATTCACTGAAGCTTTCTTT
J: TRBJ1-1
V: TRBV28
size: NA
D: NA
length: 14

CDR3: CASSLGNRGGEKLFF
DNA: TGTGCCAGCAGCTTAGGGAACAGGGGCGGTGAAAAACTGTTTTTT
J: TRBJ1-4
V: TRBV7-2
size: NA
D: TRBD1
length: 15

CDR3: CASGASGQGSYGYTF
DNA: TGCGCCAGCGGAGCCTCGGGACAGGGATCCTATGGCTACACCTTC
J: TRBJ1-2
V: TRBV5-1
size: NA
D: TRBD1
length: 15

CDR3: CASTLKYERISPLHF
DNA: TGTGCCAGTACCCTCAAGTATGAGCGAATTTCACCCCTCCACTTT
J: TRBJ1-6
V: TRBV19
size: NA
D: NA
length: 15

CDR3: CASSPDRSRYGYTF
DNA: TGTGCCAGCAGCCCGGACAGGAGCCGTTATGGCTACACCTTC
J: TRBJ1-2
V: TRBV11-2
size: once
D: TRBD1
length: 14

CDR3: CASSYGTKSGEQYF
DNA: TGTGCCAGCAGTTACGGGACAAAGAGTGGTGAGCAGTACTTC
J: TRBJ2-7
V: TRBV6-5
size: NA
D: NA
length: 14

CDR3: CASSRGLTSSYEQYF
DNA: TGTGCCAGCAGCCGAGGACTTACAAGCTCCTACGAGCAGTACTTC
J: TRBJ2-7
V: TRBV4-2
size: NA
D: NA
length: 15

CDR3: CASREVATNEKLFF
DNA: TGTGCCAGCCGTGAGGTAGCAACTAATGAAAAACTGTTTTTT
J: TRBJ1-4
V: TRBV6-1
size: NA
D: NA
length: 14

CDR3: CASSQMGGAAGNTIYF
DNA: TGTGCCAGCAGCCAAATGGGGGGGGCCGCTGGAAACACCATATATTTT
J: TRBJ1-3
V: TRBV4-2
size: NA
D: NA
length: 16

CDR3: CASSSGLAGEGRETQYF
DNA: TGCGCCAGCAGCTCGGGACTAGCGGGAGAGGGGAGAGAGACCCAGTACTTC
J: TRBJ2-5
V: TRBV5-1
size: NA
D: TRBD2
length: 17

CDR3: CASSEPQSQYF
DNA: TGTGCCAGCAGTGAACCCCAATCCCAGTACTTC
J: TRBJ2-5
V: TRBV6-1
size: NA
D: NA
length: 11

CDR3: CASSFGNYNEQFF
DNA: TGTGCCAGCAGCTTTGGCAACTACAATGAGCAGTTCTTC
J: TRBJ2-1
V: TRBV7-2
size: NA
D: NA
length: 13